These T cell receptor beta chains were read from a single sample in a study of siplizumab effects on memory and regulatory T cells. Method: immunoSEQ multiplex PCR; TCRdb's copy keeps in-frame clones and lacks some. The table includes around 100,000 clones, roughly nine tenths detected once. The sequencing input was CD4+ T cells sorted from blood. The receptors were gathered from a human donor in good health. CDR3s include the opening cysteine and the closing phenylalanine or tryptophan. D genes are given only for firm matches. Rows may omit the clone size; those that give it use once, few, many or a size class.

j_call: TRBJ1-6
v_call: TRBV7-2
clone_size: NA
d_call: NA
cdr3_aa: CASSLELGRSLHF
cdr3_nt: TGTGCCAGCAGCTTAGAATTAGGCAGGTCCCTCCACTTT

j_call: TRBJ1-1
v_call: TRBV28
clone_size: NA
d_call: TRBD1
cdr3_aa: CASSDPRTTGARNTEAFF
cdr3_nt: TGTGCCAGCAGCGATCCGAGGACGACAGGGGCCAGGAACACTGAAGCTTTCTTT

j_call: TRBJ2-1
v_call: TRBV5-1
clone_size: NA
d_call: NA
cdr3_aa: CASSLARGYNEQFF
cdr3_nt: TGCGCCAGCAGCTTGGCTAGGGGCTACAATGAGCAGTTCTTC

j_call: TRBJ1-2
v_call: TRBV5-1
clone_size: NA
d_call: NA
cdr3_aa: CASSRLSGDGYTF
cdr3_nt: TGCGCCAGCAGCCGCCTATCTGGGGATGGCTACACCTTC

j_call: TRBJ1-6
v_call: TRBV4-1
clone_size: NA
d_call: NA
cdr3_aa: CASSRSRTEFRSPLHF
cdr3_nt: TGCGCCAGCAGCCGCTCAAGGACGGAGTTTCGATCACCCCTCCACTTT

j_call: TRBJ2-1
v_call: TRBV27
clone_size: NA
d_call: TRBD2
cdr3_aa: CASKSGSSYNEQFF
cdr3_nt: TGTGCCAGCAAAAGCGGGAGCTCCTACAATGAGCAGTTCTTC

j_call: TRBJ2-1
v_call: TRBV6-6
clone_size: NA
d_call: NA
cdr3_aa: CASSYSPGYGDEQFF
cdr3_nt: TGTGCCAGCAGTTATTCCCCAGGGTACGGGGATGAGCAGTTCTTC

j_call: TRBJ2-6
v_call: TRBV28
clone_size: once
d_call: NA
cdr3_aa: CASSFRVGVYSGANVLTF
cdr3_nt: TGTGCCAGCAGTTTTCGGGTGGGGGTTTATTCTGGGGCCAACGTCCTGACTTTC

j_call: TRBJ1-2
v_call: TRBV28
clone_size: NA
d_call: NA
cdr3_aa: CASSLYIKGPWGGYTF
cdr3_nt: TGTGCCAGCAGCTTATACATAAAGGGACCTTGGGGGGGCTACACCTTC

j_call: TRBJ2-1
v_call: TRBV4-1
clone_size: NA
d_call: TRBD2
cdr3_aa: CASSRHRTSGRDNEQFF
cdr3_nt: TGCGCCAGCAGCCGGCACCGTACTAGCGGGCGAGACAATGAGCAGTTCTTC

j_call: TRBJ2-4
v_call: TRBV6-1
clone_size: once
d_call: NA
cdr3_aa: CASSVELAKNIQYF
cdr3_nt: TGTGCCAGCAGTGTGGAGTTAGCCAAAAACATTCAGTACTTC

j_call: TRBJ2-3
v_call: TRBV10-1
clone_size: NA
d_call: NA
cdr3_aa: CASSGSTDTQYF
cdr3_nt: TGCGCCAGCAGTGGGAGCACAGATACGCAGTATTTT

j_call: TRBJ1-4
v_call: TRBV9
clone_size: NA
d_call: TRBD1
cdr3_aa: CASSRGQGSTNEKLFF
cdr3_nt: TGTGCCAGCAGCCGTGGACAGGGGTCAACTAATGAAAAACTGTTTTTT

j_call: TRBJ1-6
v_call: TRBV6-4
clone_size: NA
d_call: NA
cdr3_aa: CASSDFVGSPLHF
cdr3_nt: TGTGCCAGCAGTGACTTTGTAGGTTCACCCCTCCACTTT

j_call: TRBJ1-2
v_call: TRBV19
clone_size: NA
d_call: TRBD1
cdr3_aa: CASSLDTRDRRFYTF
cdr3_nt: TGTGCCAGTAGTCTCGACACCCGGGACAGGAGATTCTACACCTTC

j_call: TRBJ1-4
v_call: TRBV6-6
clone_size: once
d_call: NA
cdr3_aa: CASSYSRRRGEKLFF
cdr3_nt: TGTGCCAGCAGTTACTCGAGGAGAAGAGGTGAAAAACTGTTTTTT

j_call: TRBJ2-5
v_call: TRBV30
clone_size: few
d_call: TRBD2
cdr3_aa: CACTPGRPETQYF
cdr3_nt: TGTGCCTGTACCCCCGGGAGGCCAGAGACCCAGTACTTC

j_call: TRBJ1-4
v_call: TRBV7-8
clone_size: NA
d_call: NA
cdr3_aa: CASSLLGEKLFF
cdr3_nt: TGTGCCAGCAGTCTCCTAGGGGAAAAACTGTTTTTT

j_call: TRBJ2-3
v_call: TRBV6-4
clone_size: NA
d_call: NA
cdr3_aa: CASRPGQNTDTQYF
cdr3_nt: TGTGCCAGCAGACCGGGACAAAACACAGATACGCAGTATTTT

j_call: TRBJ2-1
v_call: TRBV7-2
clone_size: NA
d_call: NA
cdr3_aa: CASSPPSSGNEQFF
cdr3_nt: TGTGCCAGCAGCCCTCCCTCGAGTGGCAATGAGCAGTTCTTC

j_call: TRBJ1-5
v_call: TRBV6-1
clone_size: NA
d_call: NA
cdr3_aa: CASSALGVTRFNQPQHF
cdr3_nt: TGTGCCAGCAGTGCTTTGGGGGTAACTAGGTTCAATCAGCCCCAGCATTTT

j_call: TRBJ2-2
v_call: TRBV27
clone_size: NA
d_call: TRBD1
cdr3_aa: CASSQNRGSQGGTGELFF
cdr3_nt: TGTGCCAGCAGTCAAAACCGGGGCTCACAGGGGGGCACCGGGGAGCTGTTTTTT

j_call: TRBJ1-5
v_call: TRBV6-1
clone_size: NA
d_call: NA
cdr3_aa: CASSEIEDQPQHF
cdr3_nt: TGTGCCAGCAGTGAAATAGAGGATCAGCCCCAGCATTTT

j_call: TRBJ1-5
v_call: TRBV27
clone_size: once
d_call: NA
cdr3_aa: CASSWGKGDQPQHF
cdr3_nt: TGTGCCAGCAGTTGGGGGAAGGGAGATCAGCCCCAGCATTTT

j_call: TRBJ2-7
v_call: TRBV11-3
clone_size: NA
d_call: TRBD2
cdr3_aa: CASSKRTSGSEQYF
cdr3_nt: TGTGCCAGCAGCAAAAGGACTAGCGGGAGCGAGCAGTACTTC

j_call: TRBJ2-3
v_call: TRBV10-2
clone_size: NA
d_call: NA
cdr3_aa: CASSEIGRSTDTQYF
cdr3_nt: TGCGCCAGCAGTGAAATAGGTCGGAGCACAGATACGCAGTATTTT

j_call: TRBJ2-5
v_call: TRBV7-9
clone_size: NA
d_call: TRBD1
cdr3_aa: CASSTRDRVQETQYF
cdr3_nt: TGTGCCAGCAGCACCCGGGACAGGGTGCAAGAGACCCAGTACTTC

j_call: TRBJ2-7
v_call: TRBV28
clone_size: NA
d_call: TRBD2
cdr3_aa: CASTFGLAGTYEQYF
cdr3_nt: TGTGCCAGCACATTCGGACTAGCGGGAACCTACGAGCAGTACTTC

j_call: TRBJ2-5
v_call: TRBV7-9
clone_size: once
d_call: NA
cdr3_aa: CASSLGSGRDQETQYF
cdr3_nt: TGTGCCAGCAGCTTAGGCTCCGGCAGGGATCAAGAGACCCAGTACTTC

j_call: TRBJ1-1
v_call: TRBV5-1
clone_size: NA
d_call: TRBD1
cdr3_aa: CASSLAVGQGAEAFF
cdr3_nt: TGCGCCAGCAGCTTGGCCGTGGGACAGGGCGCTGAAGCTTTCTTT

j_call: TRBJ1-1
v_call: TRBV28
clone_size: once
d_call: NA
cdr3_aa: CASSLWSGGKVEAFF
cdr3_nt: TGTGCCAGCAGTTTATGGTCAGGAGGCAAGGTTGAAGCTTTCTTT

j_call: TRBJ1-4
v_call: TRBV2
clone_size: once
d_call: NA
cdr3_aa: CASKGENEKLFF
cdr3_nt: TGTGCCAGCAAGGGAGAGAATGAAAAACTGTTTTTT

j_call: TRBJ2-5
v_call: TRBV30
clone_size: NA
d_call: TRBD2
cdr3_aa: CAWKADPNRLAGQETQYF
cdr3_nt: TGTGCCTGGAAGGCAGACCCGAATCGACTAGCGGGACAAGAGACCCAGTACTTC

j_call: TRBJ2-1
v_call: TRBV2
clone_size: NA
d_call: TRBD2
cdr3_aa: CASRQGTSSEQFF
cdr3_nt: TGTGCCAGCAGACAAGGGACTAGTAGTGAGCAGTTCTTC

j_call: TRBJ2-5
v_call: TRBV18
clone_size: NA
d_call: TRBD2
cdr3_aa: CASSPTLAGGGETQYF
cdr3_nt: TGTGCCAGCTCACCAACGCTAGCGGGAGGCGGCGAGACCCAGTACTTC

j_call: TRBJ2-7
v_call: TRBV11-2
clone_size: NA
d_call: TRBD1
cdr3_aa: CASSRTGVTYEQYF
cdr3_nt: TGTGCCAGCAGTAGGACAGGGGTGACCTACGAGCAGTACTTC

j_call: TRBJ1-2
v_call: TRBV15
clone_size: once
d_call: TRBD1
cdr3_aa: CATSREDPSRGLLANYGYTF
cdr3_nt: TGTGCCACCAGCAGAGAGGACCCCAGCAGGGGGCTTCTCGCTAACTATGGCTACACCTTC

j_call: TRBJ2-2
v_call: TRBV28
clone_size: NA
d_call: NA
cdr3_aa: CASTKNTGELFF
cdr3_nt: TGTGCCAGCACTAAGAACACCGGGGAGCTGTTTTTT